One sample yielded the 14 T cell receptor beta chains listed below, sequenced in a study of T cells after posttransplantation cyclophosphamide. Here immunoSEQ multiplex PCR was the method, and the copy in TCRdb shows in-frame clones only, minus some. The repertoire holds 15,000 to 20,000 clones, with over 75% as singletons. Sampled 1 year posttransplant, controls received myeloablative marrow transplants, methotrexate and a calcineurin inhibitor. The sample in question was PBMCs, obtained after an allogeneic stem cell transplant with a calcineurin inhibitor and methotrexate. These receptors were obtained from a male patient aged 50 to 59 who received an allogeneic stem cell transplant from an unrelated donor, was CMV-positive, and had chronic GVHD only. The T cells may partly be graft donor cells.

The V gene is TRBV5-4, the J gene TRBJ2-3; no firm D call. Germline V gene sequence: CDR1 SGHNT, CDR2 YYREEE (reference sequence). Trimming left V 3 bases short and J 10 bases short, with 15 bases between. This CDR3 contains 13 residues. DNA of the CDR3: TGTGCCAGCAGCTGGTGGGCCACGGATGCGCAGTATTTT. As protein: CASSWWATDAQYF.

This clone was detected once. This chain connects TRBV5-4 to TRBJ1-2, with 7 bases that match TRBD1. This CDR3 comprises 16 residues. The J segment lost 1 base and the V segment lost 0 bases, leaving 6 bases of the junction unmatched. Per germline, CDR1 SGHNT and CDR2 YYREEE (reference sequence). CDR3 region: CASSLDWTGFNYGYTF. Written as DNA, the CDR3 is TGTGCCAGCAGCTTGGATTGGACAGGATTTAACTATGGCTACACCTTC.

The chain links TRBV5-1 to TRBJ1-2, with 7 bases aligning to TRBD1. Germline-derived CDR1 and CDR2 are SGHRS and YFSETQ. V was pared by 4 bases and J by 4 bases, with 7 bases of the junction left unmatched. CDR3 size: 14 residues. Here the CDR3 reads CASSHDREAYGYTF. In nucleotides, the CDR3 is TGCGCCAGCAGCCATGACAGGGAGGCCTATGGCTACACCTTC.

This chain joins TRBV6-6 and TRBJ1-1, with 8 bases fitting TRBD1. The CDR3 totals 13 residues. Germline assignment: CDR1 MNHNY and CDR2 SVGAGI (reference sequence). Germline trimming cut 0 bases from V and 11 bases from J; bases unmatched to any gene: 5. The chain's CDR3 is CASSYSRTGRAFF. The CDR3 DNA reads TGTGCCAGCAGTTACTCGCGGACAGGGAGGGCTTTCTTT.

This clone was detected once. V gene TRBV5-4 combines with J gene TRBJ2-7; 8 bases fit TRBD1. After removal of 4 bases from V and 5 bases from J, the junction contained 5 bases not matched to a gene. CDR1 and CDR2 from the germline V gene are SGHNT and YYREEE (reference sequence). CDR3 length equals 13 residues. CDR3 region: CASSRGQGDEQYF. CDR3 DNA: TGTGCCAGCAGCCGAGGACAGGGCGACGAGCAGTACTTC.

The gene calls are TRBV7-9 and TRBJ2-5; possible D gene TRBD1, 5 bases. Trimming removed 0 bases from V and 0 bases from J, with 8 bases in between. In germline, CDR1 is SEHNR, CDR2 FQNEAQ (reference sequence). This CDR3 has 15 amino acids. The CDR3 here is CASSLAAGYQETQYF. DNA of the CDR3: TGTGCCAGCAGCTTAGCGGCAGGGTACCAAGAGACCCAGTACTTC. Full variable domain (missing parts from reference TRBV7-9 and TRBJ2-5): DTGVSQNPRHKITKRGQNVTFRCDPISEHNRLYWYRQTLGQGPEFLTYFQNEAQLEKSRLLSDRFSAERPKGSFSTLEIQRTEQGDSAMYLCASSLAAGYQETQYFGPGTRLLVL.

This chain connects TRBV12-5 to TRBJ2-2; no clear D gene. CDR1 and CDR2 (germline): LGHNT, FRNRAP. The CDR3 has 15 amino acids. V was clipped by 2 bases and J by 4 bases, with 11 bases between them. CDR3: CASGLRVSGTGELFF. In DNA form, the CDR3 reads TGTGCTAGTGGTTTGCGGGTTTCGGGCACCGGGGAGCTGTTTTTT.

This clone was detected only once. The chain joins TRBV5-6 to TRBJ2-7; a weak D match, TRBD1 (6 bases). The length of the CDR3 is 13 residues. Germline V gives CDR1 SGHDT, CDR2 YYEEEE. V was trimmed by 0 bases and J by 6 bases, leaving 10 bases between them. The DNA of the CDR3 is TGTGCCAGCAGCTTGGGGACAGCCTCCGAGCAGTACTTC. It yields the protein CASSLGTASEQYF.

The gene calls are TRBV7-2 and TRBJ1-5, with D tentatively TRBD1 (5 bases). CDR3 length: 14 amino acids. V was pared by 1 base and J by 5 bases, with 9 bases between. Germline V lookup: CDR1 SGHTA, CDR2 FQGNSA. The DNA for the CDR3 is TGTGCCAGCAGCTTAGTGGGGCTGGATCAGCCCCAGCATTTT. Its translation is CASSLVGLDQPQHF.

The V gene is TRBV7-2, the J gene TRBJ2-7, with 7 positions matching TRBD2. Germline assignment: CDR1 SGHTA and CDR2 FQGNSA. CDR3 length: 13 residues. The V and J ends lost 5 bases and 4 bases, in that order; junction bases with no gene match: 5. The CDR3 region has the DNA TGTGCCAGCAGCAGACGGGGGGATTACGAGCAGTACTTC. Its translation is CASSRRGDYEQYF. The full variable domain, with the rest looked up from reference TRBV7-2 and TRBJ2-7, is GAGVSQSPSNKVTEKGKDVELRCDPISGHTALYWYRQSLGQGLEFLIYFQGNSAPDKSGLPSDRFSAERTGGSVSTLTIQRTQQEDSAVYLCASSRRGDYEQYFGPGTRLTVT.

CDR3 region: CASSSRDRDHEQYF. In nucleotides, the CDR3 is TGTGCCAGCAGCTCCCGGGACAGGGACCACGAGCAGTACTTC. The V call is TRBV5-6, the J call TRBJ2-7, with 9 bases that match TRBD1. V lost 3 bases and J lost 5; bases outside the gene matches: 6. The CDR3 contains 14 residues. Germline assignment: CDR1 SGHDT and CDR2 YYEEEE.

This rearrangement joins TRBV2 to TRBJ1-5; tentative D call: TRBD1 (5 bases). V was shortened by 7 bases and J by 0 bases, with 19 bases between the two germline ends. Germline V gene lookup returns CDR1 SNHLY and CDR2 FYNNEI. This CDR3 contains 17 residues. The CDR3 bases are TGTGCCAGCACCTCCACGACAGCATCTTATAGCAATCAGCCCCAGCATTTT. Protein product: CASTSTTASYSNQPQHF. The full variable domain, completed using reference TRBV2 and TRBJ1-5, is EPEVTQTPSHQVTQMGQEVILRCVPISNHLYFYWYRQILGQKVEFLVSFYNNEISEKSEIFDDQFSVERPDGSNFTLKIRSTKLEDSAMYFCASTSTTASYSNQPQHFGDGTRLSIL.

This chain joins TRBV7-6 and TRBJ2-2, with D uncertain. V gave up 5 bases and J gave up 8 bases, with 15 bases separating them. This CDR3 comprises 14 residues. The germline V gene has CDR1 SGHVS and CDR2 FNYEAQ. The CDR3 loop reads CASSRDPGWGELFF. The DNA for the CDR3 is TGTGCCAGCAGCCGCGACCCAGGATGGGGGGAGCTGTTTTTT.

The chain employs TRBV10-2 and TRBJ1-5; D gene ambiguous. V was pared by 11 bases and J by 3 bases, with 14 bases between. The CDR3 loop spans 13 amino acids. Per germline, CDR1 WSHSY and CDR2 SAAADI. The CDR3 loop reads CAAGEWDNQPQHF. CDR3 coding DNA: TGCGCCGCGGGCGAGTGGGACAATCAGCCCCAGCATTTT.